The 29 T cell receptor beta chains below all came from one sample that was sequenced in a study of blood T cell repertoires in COVID-19. TCRdb's copy holds only in-frame clones and misses some; the assay was immunoSEQ multiplex PCR. The table lists about 270,000 clones, approximately 80% of them singletons. The specimen was peripheral blood. The receptors were gathered from a human donor in a cohort sampled during active COVID-19.

The chain combines TRBV28 with TRBJ2-5; 9 bases line up with TRBD2. This CDR3 is built from 20 residues. V shed 2 bases and J 4 bases; nucleotides not matched to a gene: 20. CDR1 is MDHEN, CDR2 SYDVKM, per germline. The CDR3 sequence: CASSLRSGLAGPKPGETQYF. CDR3 bases: TGTGCCAGCAGTTTACGGAGTGGGCTAGCGGGGCCAAAACCGGGAGAGACCCAGTACTTC. The full variable domain, rest sourced from reference TRBV28 and TRBJ2-5, is DVKVTQSSRYLVKRTGEKVFLECVQDMDHENMFWYRQDPGLGLRLIYFSYDVKMKEKGDIPEGYSVSREKKERFSLILESASTNQTSMYLCASSLRSGLAGPKPGETQYFGPGTRLLVL.

The chain joins TRBV5-1 to TRBJ2-7; TRBD1 matches 8 bases. Germline trimming cut 4 bases from V and 2 bases from J; bases unmatched to any gene: 8. CDR1 and CDR2 from the germline V gene are SGHRS and YFSETQ. There are 15 residues in the CDR3. The CDR3 here is CASSAGTGTTYEQYF. In DNA, the CDR3 is TGCGCCAGCAGCGCGGGGACAGGAACAACCTACGAGCAGTACTTC.

V and J are TRBV6-1 and TRBJ2-5; tentatively, D is TRBD2 (6 bases). CDR3 size: 19 residues. Germline V CDR1 and CDR2: MNHNS, SASEGT. V lost 4 bases and J 7 bases, leaving 31 bases between the germline ends. CDR3 region: CASSVGGIREISVWGTQYF. CDR3 DNA sequence: TGTGCCAGCAGTGTCGGTGGTATACGGGAGATTAGCGTATGGGGGACCCAGTACTTC.

The V and J genes are TRBV15 and TRBJ1-1, with D tentatively TRBD1 (6 bases). The V gene's germline CDR1 is LNHNV and CDR2 YYDKDF (reference sequence). The length of the CDR3 is 13 residues. V lost 3 bases and J 8 bases, leaving 13 bases between the germline ends. The CDR3 is CATSSSGVEEAFF. Here the CDR3 DNA reads TGTGCCACCAGCAGCTCAGGGGTTGAGGAAGCTTTCTTT.

The J gene is TRBJ2-2, the V gene TRBV6-4, with a possible D match to TRBD1 (6 bases). V lost 4 bases and J lost 0, with 9 bases in between. Germline loops: CDR1 MRHNA, CDR2 SNTAGT. The CDR3 is 15 residues long. CDR3 in amino acids: CASSGGQTNTGELFF. CDR3 DNA: TGTGCCAGCAGTGGAGGACAGACGAACACCGGGGAGCTGTTTTTT.

The V gene is TRBV5-1, the J gene TRBJ2-2; D uncertain. The V end was cut by 3 bases, the J end by 0 bases, with 9 bases between. The CDR3 sequence is 15 residues long. Germline loops: CDR1 SGHRS, CDR2 YFSETQ. CDR3 sequence: CASSSNFANTGELFF. The CDR3 DNA is TGCGCCAGCAGCTCGAACTTCGCGAACACCGGGGAGCTGTTTTTT.

This chain connects TRBV23-1 to TRBJ2-2, with D tentatively TRBD2 (7 bases). TRBV23-1 is an open reading frame, and its role is uncertain. The CDR3 loop spans 15 amino acids. V lost 0 bases, J lost 6 bases, and 11 bases lay in between. CDR3 DNA sequence: TGCGCCAGCAGTCAATCGTGGGGGGGCTCCGGGGAGCTGTTTTTT. Residues: CASSQSWGGSGELFF.

This clone appeared a few times. The chain links TRBV5-4 to TRBJ2-7, with TRBD1 identical over 10 bases. The CDR3 extends over 15 amino acids. The V segment lost 3 bases and the J segment 5 bases; nucleotides outside the gene matches: 8. Germline values: CDR1 SGHNT, CDR2 YYREEE (reference sequence). This chain's CDR3 is CASSWGGQGTHEQYF. DNA for the CDR3: TGTGCCAGCAGCTGGGGGGGACAGGGGACCCACGAGCAGTACTTC. The full variable domain, with the rest looked up from reference TRBV5-4 and TRBJ2-7, is ETGVTQSPTHLIKTRGQQVTLRCSSQSGHNTVSWYQQALGQGPQFIFQYYREEENGRGNFPPRFSGLQFPNYSSELNVNALELDDSALYLCASSWGGQGTHEQYFGPGTRLTVT.

This chain links TRBV6-6 with TRBJ1-4, with 11 positions matching TRBD1. Trimming took 2 bases from V and 6 from J; bases not matched to a gene: 2. The CDR3 covers 15 residues. The germline V gene has CDR1 MNHNY and CDR2 SVGAGI (reference sequence). The CDR3 here is CASSYRGQGDEKLFF. For the CDR3, the DNA is TGTGCCAGCAGTTACAGGGGACAGGGGGATGAAAAACTGTTTTTT.

The chain has TRBV2 and TRBJ1-6; TRBD1 matches 8 bases. The V segment lost 4 bases and the J segment 7 bases; nucleotides outside the gene matches: 6. This CDR3 is 15 amino acids long. Germline V gene data show CDR1 as SNHLY and CDR2 as FYNNEI. The CDR3 DNA is TGTGCCAGCAGTGGAGGAAACAGGGGGAATTCACCCCTCCACTTT. This gives the protein CASSGGNRGNSPLHF. Combining the CDR3 with reference TRBV2 and TRBJ1-6 gives the whole variable domain EPEVTQTPSHQVTQMGQEVILRCVPISNHLYFYWYRQILGQKVEFLVSFYNNEISEKSEIFDDQFSVERPDGSNFTLKIRSTKLEDSAMYFCASSGGNRGNSPLHFGNGTRLTVT.

The V call is TRBV29-1, the J call TRBJ2-5, with a weak D call TRBD2 (6 bases). The V end was cut by 4 bases, the J end by 5 bases, with 20 bases between. Germline V gene data show CDR1 as SQVTM and CDR2 as ANQGSEA. The CDR3 loop spans 15 amino acids. CDR3 coding DNA: TGCAGCGTTGTCGGGGGATCAGGTTTCGGTGAGACCCAGTACTTC. It yields the protein CSVVGGSGFGETQYF.

The J gene is TRBJ2-3, the V gene TRBV20-1; the D gene is possibly TRBD2 (5 bases). Deletions cut 3 bases from V and 1 base from J, with 11 bases between. Germline V gene sequence: CDR1 DFQATT, CDR2 SNEGSKA (reference sequence). The CDR3 is made up of 14 amino acids. This CDR3 is CSASFLAGTDTQYF. DNA of the CDR3: TGCAGTGCTAGTTTCCTAGCCGGCACAGATACGCAGTATTTT.

CDR3 loop: CASSLIPPGDNEQFF. CDR3 nucleotides: TGTGCCAGCAGCTTAATTCCCCCCGGGGACAATGAGCAGTTCTTC. The chain joins TRBV7-9 to TRBJ2-1; a weak D match, TRBD2 (5 bases). There are 15 residues in the CDR3. The germline V gene encodes CDR1 SEHNR and CDR2 FQNEAQ (reference sequence). The germline V and J ends were trimmed by 2 bases and 5 bases, with 13 bases remaining between them.

V gene TRBV7-3 combines with J gene TRBJ1-6; a possible D gene is TRBD1 (5 bases). V lost 5 bases and J lost 9, with 17 bases in between. This CDR3 is built from 15 residues. CDR1 and CDR2 from the germline V gene are SGHTA and FQGTGA. CDR3: CASSVQASAVSPLHF. The CDR3 nucleotides are TGTGCCAGCAGCGTACAGGCTTCAGCAGTTTCACCCCTCCACTTT.

This rearrangement joins TRBV5-1 to TRBJ2-7; the D gene is possibly TRBD1 (6 bases). The CDR3 covers 14 residues. CDR1 and CDR2 (germline): SGHRS, YFSETQ. The V end lost 0 bases, the J end lost 5 bases, and 12 bases lay between the germline ends. The CDR3 here is CASSLGGRINEQYF. The DNA for the CDR3 is TGCGCCAGCAGCTTGGGGGGGCGGATTAACGAGCAGTACTTC.

The J gene is TRBJ2-7, the V gene TRBV2; D ambiguous. Trimming shortened V by 8 bases and J by 1 base, and 6 bases separated the two germline ends. The CDR3 is 11 residues long. Per the germline V gene, CDR1 is SNHLY and CDR2 is FYNNEI. For the CDR3, the DNA is TGTGCCAGCTTAAATTCCTACGAGCAGTACTTC. This codes for CASLNSYEQYF.

This chain joins TRBV11-2 and TRBJ1-6, with 10 positions matching TRBD1. Germline V gene sequence: CDR1 SGHAT, CDR2 FQNNGV. This CDR3 region has 15 residues. V gave up 5 bases and J gave up 9 bases; unmatched junction bases: 7. The CDR3 sequence: CASSNLRDRGSPLHF. In DNA form, the CDR3 reads TGTGCCAGCAGCAACCTCCGGGACAGGGGTTCACCCCTCCACTTT.

The J gene is TRBJ2-7, the V gene TRBV6-5, with 9 nucleotides matching TRBD1. CDR3 size: 15 residues. From germline, CDR1 is MNHEY and CDR2 SVGAGI. The trim removed 4 bases at V and 5 bases at J, leaving 9 bases unmatched. DNA for the CDR3: TGTGCCAGCAGTTTCCACGGGACAGGGAGGAACGAGCAGTACTTC. Residues: CASSFHGTGRNEQYF.

V and J are TRBV6-2 or TRBV6-3 and TRBJ1-5; D is perhaps TRBD1 (5 bases). The CDR3 consists of 15 residues. Deletions cut 5 bases from V and 3 bases from J, with 14 bases between. Germline V lookup: CDR1 MNHEY, CDR2 SVGEGT. The CDR3 loop is CASSPSGGINQPQHF. CDR3 nucleotide sequence: TGTGCCAGCAGTCCCTCCGGGGGGATCAATCAGCCCCAGCATTTT.

This clone was observed a handful of times. This CDR3 reads CASAGGLGQNYGYTF. The CDR3 nucleotides are TGTGCCAGCGCAGGGGGGCTTGGACAGAACTATGGCTACACCTTC. V is TRBV28 and J is TRBJ1-2, with TRBD1 matching 7 bases. J was trimmed by 2 bases and V by 8 bases; bases with no gene match: 11. The CDR3 totals 15 residues. CDR1 is MDHEN and CDR2 is SYDVKM in the germline V gene.

The chain has TRBV7-2 and TRBJ2-7; maybe TRBD2 (5 bases). Trimming shortened V by 5 bases and J by 7 bases, and 18 bases separated the two germline ends. Germline CDR1 reads SGHTA; CDR2 reads FQGNSA. The CDR3 covers 14 residues. The CDR3 DNA reads as TGTGCCAGCAGCCGGGATCGGCCCAATGGGGAGCAGTACTTC. Amino acid sequence: CASSRDRPNGEQYF.

This clone has a handful of counts. The chain employs TRBV5-1 and TRBJ2-1, with D possibly matching TRBD1 (5 bases). The length of the CDR3 is 17 residues. V was trimmed by 0 bases and J by 0 bases, leaving 13 bases between them. Germline V gene data show CDR1 as SGHRS and CDR2 as YFSETQ. The DNA of the CDR3 is TGCGCCAGCAGCTTGGAACAGGCCCTCAGCTCCTACAATGAGCAGTTCTTC. Its protein product is CASSLEQALSSYNEQFF.

The V call is TRBV6-5, the J call TRBJ1-2; TRBD1 aligns across 10 bases. Per germline, CDR1 MNHEY and CDR2 SVGAGI. The length of the CDR3 is 15 residues. V lost 5 bases, J lost 1 base, and 4 bases stayed unmatched. The CDR3 nucleotides are TGTGCCAGCAGTCGGGACAGGGGAGGTAACTATGGCTACACCTTC. Residues: CASSRDRGGNYGYTF.

J is TRBJ1-1 and V is TRBV5-6, with 9 bases that match TRBD1. This CDR3 has 14 amino acids. Germline CDR1 reads SGHDT; CDR2 reads YYEEEE. The ends lost 3 bases at V and 7 bases at J; junction bases unmatched: 7. Here the CDR3 DNA reads TGTGCCAGCAGCTCGACAGGGGGTAATCTTGAAGCTTTCTTT. It yields the protein CASSSTGGNLEAFF.

This clone has a single count. For the CDR3, the DNA is TGTGCCAGCAGCCAGCAGGGGTCGTCCCTCACAGATACGCAGTATTTT. Translation: CASSQQGSSLTDTQYF. This sequence joins TRBV3-1 (or the pseudogene TRBV3-2) and TRBJ2-3, with D perhaps TRBD1 (6 bases). The CDR3 is 16 residues long. Germline V lookup: CDR1 LGHDT, CDR2 YNNKEL (reference sequence). V lost 3 bases to trimming and J lost 2 bases, with 15 bases between them.

The V call is TRBV27, the J call TRBJ2-7, with D unclear. This CDR3 comprises 13 residues. Germline-derived CDR1 and CDR2 are MNHEY and SMNVEV (reference sequence). The V gene lost 6 bases and the J gene lost 3 bases, with 12 bases spanning the gap. This chain's CDR3 is CASSPSLYYEQYF. DNA of the CDR3: TGTGCCAGCAGCCCGTCCCTCTACTACGAGCAGTACTTC.

This chain joins TRBV21-1 and TRBJ2-3; TRBD2 is the table's D call, not checked against the DNA. TRBV21-1 is labeled a pseudogene. The CDR3 extends over 21 amino acids. The CDR3 is CASSKRERCLKGPSSTDTQYF. CDR3 sequence (DNA): TGTGCCAGCAGCAAACGGGAAAGGTGCTTGAAGGGCCCCTCTAGCACAGATACGCAGTATTTT.

The chain couples TRBV18 to TRBJ1-4; 8 bases are a match to TRBD1. The CDR3 has 17 residues. With V trimmed by 3 bases and J by 5 bases, 11 bases remained unmatched. Per germline, CDR1 KGHSH and CDR2 LQKENI. The CDR3 DNA reads TGTGCCAGCTCACCTACCCGAGACAGGGGTTTGAATGAAAAACTGTTTTTT. Protein sequence: CASSPTRDRGLNEKLFF.

The V gene is TRBV27, the J gene TRBJ2-3; TRBD2 matches 11 bases. This CDR3 contains 16 residues. Germline V gene data show CDR1 as MNHEY and CDR2 as SMNVEV (reference sequence). V dropped 6 bases and J dropped 3; count of bases not matched to a gene: 8. The DNA for the CDR3 is TGTGCCAGCAGCCCGACTAGCGGGAAGTTGACAGATACGCAGTATTTT. It specifies CASSPTSGKLTDTQYF.